Each of the 6 T cell receptor beta chains below was sequenced from the same sample in a study of cytomegalovirus exposure and HLA in healthy donors. The PCR contained 60 Vbeta and 13 Jbeta primers. Using immunoSEQ multiplex PCR, the repertoire was profiled, and TCRdb retains in-frame clones only, with some absent. Counted here are around 150,000 clones, approximately 80% occurring once; the ten biggest clones make up approximately 1.5%. Material for sequencing was PBMCs. The receptors originated from a woman younger than 35 in good health and CMV-seronegative.

This clone appeared once. V and J are TRBV10-1 and TRBJ2-3, with 7 bases aligning to TRBD1. V trimming: 8 bases; J trimming: 6 bases; junction bases outside the gene matches: 5. From germline, CDR1 is WNHNN and CDR2 SYGVQD (reference sequence). There are 12 residues in the CDR3. The CDR3 region is CASAGGYDTQYF. The CDR3 coding sequence is TGCGCCAGCGCAGGGGGTTATGATACGCAGTATTTT.

The chain links TRBV10-2 to TRBJ1-2, with a tentative D call TRBD1 (5 bases). Trimming took off 7 bases at V and 8 bases at J, with 17 bases between the two ends. Germline V lookup: CDR1 WSHSY, CDR2 SAAADI. CDR3 length: 13 amino acids. The CDR3 region has the DNA TGCGCCAGCAACCGGGGGAAAAGAACGGGCTACACCTTC. Amino acids: CASNRGKRTGYTF.

The rearrangement links TRBV5-1 to TRBJ1-1; 11 bases are a match to TRBD1. The CDR3 extends over 13 amino acids. Germline-derived CDR1 and CDR2 are SGHRS and YFSETQ. The trim removed 5 bases at V and 7 bases at J, leaving 4 bases unmatched. Here the CDR3 DNA reads TGCGCCAGCAGGGGGACAGGGGGTATTGAAGCTTTCTTT. Amino acid sequence: CASRGTGGIEAFF.

The chain is built from TRBV2 and TRBJ2-3; TRBD2 aligns across 8 bases. Germline V lookup: CDR1 SNHLY, CDR2 FYNNEI. Trimming at V came to 1 base and at J to 1 base, leaving 7 bases not matched to a gene. This CDR3 comprises 17 residues. The CDR3 region is CASSEGGGRGGTDTQYF. The DNA for the CDR3 is TGTGCCAGCAGTGAAGGGGGCGGGCGGGGGGGCACAGATACGCAGTATTTT.

This clone was observed a handful of times. This chain uses TRBV11-2 with TRBJ2-1; TRBD1 matches at 8 bases. Germline-derived CDR1 and CDR2 are SGHAT and FQNNGV. V gave up 1 base and J gave up 10 bases; unmatched junction bases: 6. This CDR3 comprises 14 residues. In DNA form, the CDR3 reads TGTGCCAGCAGCTTAGGGGACAGGATCTTCGAGCAGTTCTTC. Translation gives CASSLGDRIFEQFF.

CDR3 in DNA: TGTGCCAGCAAGGGGGTAAAGGAAGGAGAGACCCAGTACTTC. Its translation is CASKGVKEGETQYF. V usage is TRBV27 and J usage is TRBJ2-5; D is possibly TRBD1 (6 bases). The CDR3 spans 14 residues. Per germline, CDR1 MNHEY and CDR2 SMNVEV (reference sequence). The ends were cut back, 7 bases at V and 4 bases at J, with 16 bases in the middle.